The clone carrying this TCR beta chain has more than one count but fewer than ten. What it recognizes is unknown. This sample is drawn from a study of blood T cells in healthy people across ages. Whole-study results and caveats: Age showed a roughly linear inverse relationship with TCR beta diversity per million T cells.

Germline V lookup: CDR1 SQVTM, CDR2 ANQGSEA. Deletions cut 2 bases from V and 9 bases from J, with 19 bases between. The CDR3 is 14 residues long. Next came a second PCR, run for about 7 to 12 cycles, which used a sample-barcoded 5' primer along with a J-beta primer mix. TCRdb fed the 5' RACE reads into MiXCR, producing one record per CDR3 protein. This table holds approximately 1,100,000 distinct CDR3 sequences, roughly 45% found once. RNA extraction gave at least 5.5 micrograms of total RNA per sample. This receptor was identified in a woman aged 60-70 years in good health. The sample comprised blood. This rearrangement joins TRBV29-1 to TRBJ2-5; maybe TRBD1 (5 bases). In DNA form, the CDR3 reads TGCAGCGTTGAAAGAAGCAAGAGGCAAGGGGCCCAGTACTTC. It codes for CSVERSKRQGAQYF.